This TCR beta chain was captured by sequencing in a study of molecular identifiers for immune sequencing clone quantification. Study-wide findings and caveats: Highly expanded clone sizes could be underestimated by identical TCR molecules that share a barcode.

Bulk libraries came from a prior protocol with listed TCR primers. Each CDR3 protein is one row after TCRdb ran MiXCR on the PCR reads. The sample includes 13,000 or so distinct CDR3 sequences, 15% to 20% of them seen just once. This clonotype is medium-sized (0.01 to 0.1%) within its sample. Its antigen is not identified. Trimming left V 0 bases short and J 4 bases short, with 10 bases between. CDR3 length equals 14 residues. Germline CDR1 reads SGHNT; CDR2 reads YYREEE (reference sequence). The chain couples TRBV5-4 to TRBJ2-5; D perhaps matches TRBD1 (5 bases). Sequencing used naive CD8+ T cells from blood, with Jurkat cell RNA spiked in. The subset here: FACS-sorted CD8+CD4-CCR7+CD45RA+ naive T cells. This TCR came from a human donor in good health. Some libraries in this study had Jurkat cell RNA spiked in. CDR3 protein: CASSLGWGGETQYF. CDR3 nucleotide sequence: TGTGCCAGCAGCTTGGGGTGGGGCGGAGAGACCCAGTACTTC.